This is a list of T cell receptor beta chains from one sample in a study of shared clonotypes between healthy human individuals. Sequencing used immunoSEQ multiplex PCR; TCRdb keeps in-frame clones, though not all of them. The repertoire holds roughly 510,000 clones, with 60% to 80% as singletons. The sequenced sample consisted of PBMCs. The receptor source for this set is a woman in her thirties or forties in good health. Some clones in this sample may be carry-over from other donors' samples. Each CDR3 is given with its conserved first and last residue. D genes are given only for firm matches. Size is stated for part of the rows, as once, few or many counts, or as a class when the clone is expanded.

clone size,J gene,V gene,D gene,CDR3 protein,CDR3 DNA
.,TRBJ2-7,TRBV5-4,.,CASSPSMGASSYEQYF,TGTGCCAGCAGCCCCTCCATGGGGGCTAGCTCCTACGAGCAGTACTTC
.,TRBJ2-7,TRBV7-8,TRBD2,CASSLGLAESF,TGTGCCAGCAGCTTGGGACTAGCGGAGTCGTTC
.,TRBJ1-5,TRBV19,.,CASSSHLTERYQPQHF,TGTGCCAGTAGTTCTCACCTGACGGAGAGGTATCAGCCCCAGCATTTT
.,TRBJ2-7,TRBV25-1,TRBD2,CASSSGLAGNYEQYF,TGTGCCAGCAGTTCCGGACTAGCGGGAAACTACGAGCAGTACTTC
.,TRBJ2-7,TRBV7-6,.,CASSLTGMAGGAYEQYF,TGTGCCAGCAGCTTGACAGGGATGGCGGGAGGAGCCTACGAGCAGTACTTC
.,TRBJ1-3,TRBV25-1,.,CASSDSPVHRGNTIYF,TGTGCCAGCAGTGATTCCCCGGTCCACAGGGGAAACACCATATATTTT
few,TRBJ2-7,TRBV15,TRBD2,CATGGGASYEQYF,TGTGCCACCGGGGGGGGAGCGTCCTACGAGCAGTACTTC
few,TRBJ2-7,TRBV6-1,.,CASSEEASASYEQYF,TGTGCCAGCAGTGAAGAGGCTAGCGCCTCCTACGAGCAGTACTTC
.,TRBJ2-7,TRBV5-1,.,CASSPVALAYEQYF,TGCGCCAGCAGCCCGGTAGCGTTGGCCTACGAGCAGTACTTC
.,TRBJ2-7,TRBV30,TRBD1,CAWLSEAGQGTYEQYF,TGTGCCTGGTTATCAGAGGCGGGACAGGGAACCTACGAGCAGTACTTC
.,TRBJ2-5,TRBV7-7,.,CASSFGVQETQYF,TGTGCCAGCAGCTTCGGCGTCCAAGAGACCCAGTACTTC
few,TRBJ2-7,TRBV10-3,.,CAIRALGTLNYEQYF,TGTGCCATCAGAGCTCTAGGGACTCTAAACTACGAGCAGTACTTC
.,TRBJ1-4,TRBV5-1,.,CASSLSGLTNEKLFF,TGCGCCAGCAGCTTGTCTGGGCTAACTAATGAAAAACTGTTTTTT
.,TRBJ2-5,TRBV6-5,.,CASSYAGLQETQYF,TGTGCCAGCAGTTACGCGGGCCTCCAAGAGACCCAGTACTTC
.,TRBJ1-1,TRBV6-6,.,CASSYPPYTEAFF,TGTGCCAGCAGTTACCCACCCTACACTGAAGCTTTCTTT
.,TRBJ1-5,TRBV5-8,.,CASSWEHSNQPQHF,TGTGCCAGCAGCTGGGAACATAGCAATCAGCCCCAGCATTTT
.,TRBJ2-3,TRBV30,TRBD1,CAWGGTGATDTQYF,TGTGCCTGGGGGGGGACAGGAGCAACAGATACGCAGTATTTT
.,TRBJ2-5,TRBV20-1,.,CSFTGKETQYF,TGCAGTTTTACAGGGAAAGAGACCCAGTACTTC
few,TRBJ1-5,TRBV7-8,.,CASSSDSKQPQHF,TGTGCCAGCAGCTCGGACAGCAAGCAGCCCCAGCATTTT
.,TRBJ2-3,TRBV5-6,.,CASSSDLTTQYF,TGTGCCAGCAGCTCTGACCTGACAACGCAGTATTTT
.,TRBJ1-6,TRBV6-1,TRBD1,CASSEAGTGGRSPLHF,TGTGCCAGCAGTGAAGCTGGGACAGGGGGAAGATCACCCCTCCACTTT
.,TRBJ1-3,TRBV28,.,CASSFVGGSGNTIYF,TGTGCCAGCAGTTTTGTGGGGGGCTCTGGAAACACCATATATTTT
.,TRBJ1-2,TRBV5-6,.,CASSIVAAGYTF,TGTGCCAGCAGCATCGTGGCCGCTGGCTACACCTTC
.,TRBJ2-7,TRBV6-1,TRBD1,CASSAGTGAYEQYF,TGTGCCAGCAGCGCCGGGACAGGAGCTTACGAGCAGTACTTC
.,TRBJ2-2,TRBV18,.,CASSPPGRSGELFF,TGTGCCAGCTCACCCCCGGGGCGGTCCGGGGAGCTGTTTTTT
.,TRBJ2-5,TRBV28,.,CASKLGGAGETQYF,TGTGCCAGCAAATTGGGCGGGGCCGGGGAGACCCAGTACTTC
.,TRBJ2-3,TRBV9,TRBD2,CASNTAGGGTDTQYF,TGTGCCAGCAACACCGCGGGGGGCGGGACAGATACGCAGTATTTT
.,TRBJ1-3,TRBV28,.,CASSLPGVGGNTIYF,TGTGCCAGCAGTTTGCCAGGGGTGGGCGGAAACACCATATATTTT
.,TRBJ2-2,TRBV7-9,.,CASTLDLLDIATGELFF,TGTGCCAGCACCCTCGACCTTTTGGACATAGCTACCGGGGAGCTGTTTTTT
.,TRBJ2-7,TRBV19,TRBD1,CASSIRDSITYEQYF,TGTGCCAGTAGCATCCGGGACAGTATAACCTACGAGCAGTACTTC
once,TRBJ1-5,TRBV19,.,CASSLEGVSNQPQHF,TGTGCCAGTAGTTTAGAGGGGGTTAGCAATCAGCCCCAGCATTTT
.,TRBJ2-7,TRBV7-6,TRBD1,CASSSQTGVEQYF,TGTGCCAGCAGCTCGCAAACAGGGGTCGAGCAGTACTTC
.,TRBJ2-1,TRBV5-1,.,CASSLLSQGRVDNEQFF,TGCGCCAGCAGCCTCCTTTCACAGGGTCGAGTGGACAATGAGCAGTTCTTC
.,TRBJ2-3,TRBV2,.,CASSGDRTDTQYF,TGTGCCAGCAGCGGGGACCGCACAGATACGCAGTATTTT
few,TRBJ2-7,TRBV30,TRBD2,CAWSRPSGRIAYEQYF,TGTGCCTGGAGTCGGCCTAGCGGGAGGATAGCCTACGAGCAGTACTTC
.,TRBJ1-4,TRBV5-1,.,CASSLGTIEKLFF,TGCGCCAGCAGCTTGGGGACCATCGAAAAACTGTTTTTT
.,TRBJ2-1,TRBV7-3,.,CASSRDPQGEQFF,TGTGCCAGCAGCCGGGACCCCCAGGGAGAGCAGTTCTTC
.,TRBJ2-7,TRBV27,TRBD1,CASSNGQGFYEQYF,TGTGCCAGCAGTAACGGACAGGGATTCTACGAGCAGTACTTC
.,TRBJ2-7,TRBV6-5,TRBD1,CASSSLPGQGLSEQYF,TGTGCCAGCAGTTCCCTCCCGGGACAGGGGTTGTCCGAGCAGTACTTC
.,TRBJ2-7,TRBV28,.,CASSWGAGIYEQYF,TGTGCCAGCAGTTGGGGGGCAGGGATATACGAGCAGTACTTC
.,TRBJ2-7,TRBV6-1,.,CASSEERGVSGPATYEQYF,TGTGCCAGCAGTGAAGAACGGGGCGTAAGTGGGCCAGCGACCTACGAGCAGTACTTC
many,TRBJ2-5,TRBV11-2,TRBD2,CASSLGGRQETQYF,TGTGCCAGCAGCTTAGGCGGGAGGCAAGAGACCCAGTACTTC
.,TRBJ2-7,TRBV9,TRBD2,CASSVTSGRPHEQYF,TGTGCCAGCAGCGTGACTAGCGGGAGACCACACGAGCAGTACTTC
.,TRBJ2-7,TRBV5-1,.,CASSFGRVGTYEQYF,TGCGCCAGCAGCTTCGGCAGGGTGGGGACGTACGAGCAGTACTTC
.,TRBJ2-7,TRBV14,TRBD2,CASNRGTSGAYEQYF,TGTGCCAGCAACCGAGGGACTAGCGGGGCCTACGAGCAGTACTTC
.,TRBJ2-7,TRBV4-3,.,CASSQEIVNYEQYF,TGCGCCAGCAGCCAAGAAATAGTCAACTACGAGCAGTACTTC
.,TRBJ1-1,TRBV6-6,.,CASSYSITVPFF,TGTGCCAGCAGTTACTCGATAACAGTTCCTTTCTTT
.,TRBJ2-6,TRBV28,.,CASSKTLSGANVLTF,TGTGCCAGCAGTAAAACCCTCTCTGGGGCCAACGTCCTGACTTTC
.,TRBJ2-6,TRBV9,TRBD2,CASSGPGGYGANVLTF,TGTGCCAGCAGCGGCCCGGGGGGTTATGGGGCCAACGTCCTGACTTTC
.,TRBJ2-7,TRBV9,.,CASSVTGDLSYEQYF,TGTGCCAGCAGCGTAACAGGGGACTTATCCTACGAGCAGTACTTC
.,TRBJ2-7,TRBV19,.,CASSHGTDAYEQYF,TGTGCCAGTAGTCACGGGACGGACGCCTACGAGCAGTACTTC
few,TRBJ2-3,TRBV7-9,.,CASSLQTTSTDTQYF,TGTGCCAGCAGCCTCCAAACGACTAGCACAGATACGCAGTATTTT
.,TRBJ1-6,TRBV18,.,CASSPAGPYNSPLHF,TGTGCCAGCTCACCGGCAGGGCCCTATAATTCACCCCTCCACTTT
.,TRBJ2-2,TRBV4-1,TRBD1,CASSQAGGKTGELFF,TGCGCCAGCAGCCAGGCAGGGGGCAAGACCGGGGAGCTGTTTTTT
.,TRBJ2-7,TRBV28,TRBD2,CASSSLGEGGEQYF,TGTGCCAGCAGTTCCCTCGGGGAGGGCGGGGAGCAGTACTTC
few,TRBJ2-7,TRBV5-4,.,CASSSDYEQYF,TGTGCCAGCAGCTCAGACTACGAGCAGTACTTC